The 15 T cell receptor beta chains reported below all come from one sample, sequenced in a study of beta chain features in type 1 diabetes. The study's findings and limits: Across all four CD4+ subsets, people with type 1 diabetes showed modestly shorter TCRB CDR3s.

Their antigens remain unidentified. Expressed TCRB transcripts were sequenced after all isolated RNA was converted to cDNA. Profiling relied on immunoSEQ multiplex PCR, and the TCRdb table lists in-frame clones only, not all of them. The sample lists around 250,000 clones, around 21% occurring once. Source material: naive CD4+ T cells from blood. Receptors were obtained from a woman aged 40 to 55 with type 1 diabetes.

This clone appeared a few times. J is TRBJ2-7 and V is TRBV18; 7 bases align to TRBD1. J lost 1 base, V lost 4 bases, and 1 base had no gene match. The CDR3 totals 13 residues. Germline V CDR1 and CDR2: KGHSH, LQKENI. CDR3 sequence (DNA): TGTGCCAGCTCACGGGACAGATCCTACGAGCAGTACTTC. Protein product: CASSRDRSYEQYF.

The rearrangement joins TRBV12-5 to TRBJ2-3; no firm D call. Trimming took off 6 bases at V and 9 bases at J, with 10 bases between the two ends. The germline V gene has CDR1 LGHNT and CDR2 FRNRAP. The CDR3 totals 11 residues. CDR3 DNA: TGTGCTAGTGGGACTCCGCCGACGCAGTATTTT. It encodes CASGTPPTQYF.

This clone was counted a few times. In nucleotides, the CDR3 is TGTGCCAGCAGCATCTCGACAGGCCATGGCTACACCTTC. This translates into CASSISTGHGYTF. The rearrangement links TRBV27 to TRBJ1-2, with a possible D match to TRBD1 (6 bases). V was shortened by 6 bases and J by 6 bases, with 14 bases between the two germline ends. The CDR3 totals 13 residues. Germline CDR1 MNHEY, CDR2 SMNVEV (reference sequence).

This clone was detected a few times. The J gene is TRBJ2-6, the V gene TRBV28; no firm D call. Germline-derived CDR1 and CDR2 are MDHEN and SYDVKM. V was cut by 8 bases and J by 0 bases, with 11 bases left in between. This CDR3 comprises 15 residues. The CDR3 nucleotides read TGTGCCAGCTTTTCGAGCCGCTCTGGGGCCAACGTCCTGACTTTC. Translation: CASFSSRSGANVLTF.

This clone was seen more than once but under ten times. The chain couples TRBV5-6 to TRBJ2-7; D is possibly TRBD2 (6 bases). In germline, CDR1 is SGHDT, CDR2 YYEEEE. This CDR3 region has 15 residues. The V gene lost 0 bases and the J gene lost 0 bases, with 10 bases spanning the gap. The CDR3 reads CASSLGRGSSYEQYF. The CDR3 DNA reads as TGTGCCAGCAGCTTGGGGAGGGGAAGCTCCTACGAGCAGTACTTC.

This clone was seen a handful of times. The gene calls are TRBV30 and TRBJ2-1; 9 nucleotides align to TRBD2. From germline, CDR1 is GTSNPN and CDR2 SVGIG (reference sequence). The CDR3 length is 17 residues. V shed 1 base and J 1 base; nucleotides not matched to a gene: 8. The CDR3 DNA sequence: TGTGCCTGGAGTGCCTTAAGTAGCGGGAGTTCCTACAATGAGCAGTTCTTC. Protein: CAWSALSSGSSYNEQFF.

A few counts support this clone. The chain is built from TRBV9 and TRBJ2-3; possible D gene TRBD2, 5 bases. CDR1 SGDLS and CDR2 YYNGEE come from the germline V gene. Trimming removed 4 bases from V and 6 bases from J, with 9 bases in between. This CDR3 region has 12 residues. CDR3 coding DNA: TGTGCCAGCAGCCCTAGCAGGGATACGCAGTATTTT. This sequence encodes CASSPSRDTQYF.

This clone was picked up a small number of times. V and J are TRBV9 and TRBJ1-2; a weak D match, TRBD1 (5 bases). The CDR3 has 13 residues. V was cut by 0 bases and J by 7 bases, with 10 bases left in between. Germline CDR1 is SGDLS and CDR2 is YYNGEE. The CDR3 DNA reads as TGTGCCAGCAGCGTAGGGGGCGTTGGTGGCTACACCTTC. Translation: CASSVGGVGGYTF. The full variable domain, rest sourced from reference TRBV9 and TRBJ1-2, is DSGVTQTPKHLITATGQRVTLRCSPRSGDLSVYWYQQSLDQGLQFLIQYYNGEERAKGNILERFSAQQFPDLHSELNLSSLELGDSALYFCASSVGGVGGYTFGSGTRLTVV.

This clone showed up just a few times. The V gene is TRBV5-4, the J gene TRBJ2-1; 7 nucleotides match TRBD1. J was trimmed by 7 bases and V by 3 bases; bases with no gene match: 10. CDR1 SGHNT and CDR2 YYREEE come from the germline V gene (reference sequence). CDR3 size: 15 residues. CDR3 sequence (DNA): TGTGCCAGCAGCTCTGGCAGGGGGAAGTGGAATGAGCAGTTCTTC. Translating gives CASSSGRGKWNEQFF.

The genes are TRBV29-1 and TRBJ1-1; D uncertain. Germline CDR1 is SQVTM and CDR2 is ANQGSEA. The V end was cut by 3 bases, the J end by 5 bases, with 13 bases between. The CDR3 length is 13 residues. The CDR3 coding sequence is TGCAGCGTTGACGGGGTTATTGGGACTGAAGCTTTCTTT. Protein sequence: CSVDGVIGTEAFF.

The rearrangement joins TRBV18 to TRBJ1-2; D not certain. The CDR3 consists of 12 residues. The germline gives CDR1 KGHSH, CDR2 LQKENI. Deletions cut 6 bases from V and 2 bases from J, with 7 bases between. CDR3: CASSSGNYGYTF. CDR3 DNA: TGTGCCAGCTCCTCAGGAAACTATGGCTACACCTTC.

The CDR3 DNA reads TGTGCCAGCAGCCAAAGTAGGGGTGGTTATCAGCCCCAGCATTTT. Translation: CASSQSRGGYQPQHF. The gene calls are TRBV14 and TRBJ1-5; a possible D gene is TRBD1 (5 bases). This CDR3 is 15 amino acids long. CDR1 is SGHDN and CDR2 is FVKESK in the germline V gene. Trimming left V 2 bases short and J 5 bases short, with 13 bases between. The full variable domain, completed using reference TRBV14 and TRBJ1-5, is EAGVTQFPSHSVIEKGQTVTLRCDPISGHDNLYWYRRVMGKEIKFLLHFVKESKQDESGMPNNRFLAERTGGTYSTLKVQPAELEDSGVYFCASSQSRGGYQPQHFGDGTRLSIL.

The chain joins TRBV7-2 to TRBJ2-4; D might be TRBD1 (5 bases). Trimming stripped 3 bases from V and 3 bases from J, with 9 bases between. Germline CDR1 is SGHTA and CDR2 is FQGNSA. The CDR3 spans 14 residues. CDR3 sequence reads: CASSFDSNKNIQYF. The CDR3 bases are TGTGCCAGCAGCTTTGACAGCAACAAAAACATTCAGTACTTC.

The CDR3 DNA is TGTGCCGTCCAGGAGGCCTCTCAGACTGAGCAGTTCTTC. Its translation is CAVQEASQTEQFF. The rearrangement links TRBV9 to TRBJ2-1; a weak D match, TRBD2 (5 bases). This CDR3 contains 13 residues. The germline V gene has CDR1 SGDLS and CDR2 YYNGEE. Trimming left V 10 bases short and J 9 bases short, with 20 bases between.

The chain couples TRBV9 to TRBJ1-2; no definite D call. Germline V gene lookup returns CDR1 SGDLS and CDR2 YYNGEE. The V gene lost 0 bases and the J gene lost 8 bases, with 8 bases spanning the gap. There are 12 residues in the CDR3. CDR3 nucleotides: TGTGCCAGCAGCGTAGGGCCAACGGGCTACACCTTC. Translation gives CASSVGPTGYTF.